What follows are 31 T cell receptor beta chains derived from one specimen sequenced in a study of neoadjuvant anti-PD-1 for oral cavity cancer (dated by TCRdb to about 2021). The time point label on this specimen signifies: after neoadjuvant nivolumab, at surgical resection. The library was built by means of the immunoSEQ multiplex PCR assay. TCRdb re-hosts the immuneACCESS table, in-frame sequences only. Its copies lack some clones; in the studies checked, an unresolved V gene accounts for under half of them, and the cause for the rest is not known. Counted in this sample were approximately 15,000 clones; approximately 74% of them appeared once. The ten biggest clones cover about 3% of the sample. The material was PBMCs, obtained after nivolumab (anti-PD-1) treatment. Receptor source: a person aged 35-79 years with oral cavity squamous cell carcinoma.

The chain uses TRBV7-8 and TRBJ2-7; D is ambiguous. V shed 5 bases and J shed 4 bases, with 12 bases lying between them. The germline CDR1 and CDR2 sequences are SGHVS and FQNEAQ. The length of the CDR3 is 13 residues. The chain's CDR3 is CASSGYPLYEQYF. The CDR3 DNA follows: TGTGCCAGCAGCGGATACCCATTGTACGAGCAGTACTTC.

The rearrangement links TRBV2 to TRBJ2-7; TRBD2 agrees at 9 bases. CDR3 length: 16 amino acids. The J segment lost 5 bases and the V segment lost 4 bases, leaving 12 bases of the junction unmatched. Germline CDR1 SNHLY, CDR2 FYNNEI. The CDR3 DNA is TGTGCCAGCAGTGTCAACCTAGCGGGAATTGGCAACGAGCAGTACTTC. It yields the protein CASSVNLAGIGNEQYF.

The V and J genes are TRBV11-2 and TRBJ1-1; D is uncertain. The V and J ends lost 1 base and 0 bases respectively, with 6 bases between them. From germline, CDR1 is SGHAT and CDR2 FQNNGV. The CDR3 is 14 residues long. The CDR3 loop is CASSLAGLNTEAFF. CDR3 sequence (DNA): TGTGCCAGCAGCTTAGCGGGGTTGAACACTGAAGCTTTCTTT.

This chain uses TRBV5-6 with TRBJ2-5; 14 nucleotides match TRBD2. The CDR3 consists of 15 residues. The V and J ends lost 0 bases and 5 bases, in that order; junction bases with no gene match: 0. The germline V gene encodes CDR1 SGHDT and CDR2 YYEEEE. This CDR3 reads CASSLGLAGGETQYF. In nucleotides, the CDR3 is TGTGCCAGCAGCTTGGGACTAGCGGGAGGGGAGACCCAGTACTTC.

This clone has only a few counts. This sequence joins TRBV29-1 and TRBJ1-1; perhaps TRBD1 as D (5 bases). Trimming shortened V by 6 bases and J by 0 bases, and 8 bases separated the two germline ends. The CDR3 runs 12 residues. Germline CDR1 reads SQVTM; CDR2 reads ANQGSEA. CDR3 DNA: TGCAGCGTCAGACAGTTGAACACTGAAGCTTTCTTT. It codes for CSVRQLNTEAFF.

DNA for the CDR3: TGTGCCTGGAGTGTCGGGCTAGCGGGACCCAATGAGCAGTTCTTC. This sequence encodes CAWSVGLAGPNEQFF. The rearrangement joins TRBV30 to TRBJ2-1, with 9 bases that match TRBD2. The V segment lost 0 bases and the J segment 6 bases; nucleotides outside the gene matches: 6. Germline V gene lookup returns CDR1 GTSNPN and CDR2 SVGIG (reference sequence). The length of the CDR3 is 15 residues.

The chain links TRBV28 to TRBJ2-7; D is undetermined. Trimming removed 7 bases from V and 3 bases from J, with 16 bases in between. The V gene's germline CDR1 is MDHEN and CDR2 SYDVKM. The CDR3 extends over 14 amino acids. CDR3 protein: CASTSTGRLYEQYF. CDR3 sequence (DNA): TGTGCCAGCACCTCAACCGGCCGTCTCTACGAGCAGTACTTC.

The gene calls are TRBV5-8 and TRBJ1-4, with TRBD1 matching 9 bases. The CDR3 consists of 14 residues. Germline CDR1 reads SGHTS; CDR2 reads YDEGEE. V was clipped by 5 bases and J by 7 bases; unmatched bases: 6. The DNA for the CDR3 is TGTGCCAGCAGTTCGGGACAGGGAGGTGAAAAACTGTTTTTT. The encoded protein is CASSSGQGGEKLFF.

The chain recombines TRBV6-1 with TRBJ1-3; 11 nucleotides match TRBD1. V gave up 2 bases and J gave up 3 bases; unmatched junction bases: 6. Per the germline V gene, CDR1 is MNHNS and CDR2 is SASEGT. The CDR3 covers 17 residues. The CDR3 protein is CASSEFGGQGVGNTIYF. The CDR3 coding sequence is TGTGCCAGCAGTGAATTCGGGGGACAGGGGGTTGGAAACACCATATATTTT.

The rearrangement uses TRBV5-5 and TRBJ2-7; D is uncertain. Trimming shortened V by 6 bases and J by 6 bases, and 16 bases separated the two germline ends. CDR3 size: 13 residues. Germline CDR1 and CDR2: SGHKS and YYEKEE (reference sequence). CDR3 loop: CASTPSSRFEQYF. CDR3 DNA sequence: TGTGCCAGCACCCCCTCCTCAAGATTCGAGCAGTACTTC.

In this sample, this clone turned up once. The gene calls are TRBV5-1 and TRBJ2-6; D remains ambiguous. The germline V and J ends were trimmed by 4 bases and 0 bases, with 5 bases remaining between them. Germline CDR1 and CDR2: SGHRS and YFSETQ. The CDR3 is 14 amino acids. This CDR3 reads CASSLGSGANVLTF. CDR3 DNA: TGCGCCAGCAGCCTGGGCTCTGGGGCCAACGTCCTGACTTTC.

This clone showed up just a few times. The chain is built from TRBV5-1 and TRBJ2-1, with no clear D. The CDR3 consists of 12 residues. Germline loops: CDR1 SGHRS, CDR2 YFSETQ. V was pared by 3 bases and J by 8 bases, with 9 bases between. DNA for the CDR3: TGCGCCAGCAGCTCCTCGGGCCATGAGCAGTTCTTC. The encoded protein is CASSSSGHEQFF. Based on the CDR3 plus reference TRBV5-1 and TRBJ2-1, the full variable domain is KAGVTQTPRYLIKTRGQQVTLSCSPISGHRSVSWYQQTPGQGLQFLFEYFSETQRNKGNFPGRFSGRQFSNSRSEMNVSTLELGDSALYLCASSSSGHEQFFGPGTRLTVL.

V and J are TRBV30 and TRBJ1-5; D is possibly TRBD1 (6 bases). Germline V lookup: CDR1 GTSNPN, CDR2 SVGIG (reference sequence). Trimming shortened V by 1 base and J by 13 bases, and 14 bases separated the two germline ends. CDR3 length equals 12 residues. The CDR3 DNA follows: TGTGCCTGGAGTGCCCTCAGGGGAGAACAGCATTTT. Translated: CAWSALRGEQHF.

The chain is built from TRBV28 and TRBJ1-5; 7 bases line up with TRBD1. Germline V gene data show CDR1 as MDHEN and CDR2 as SYDVKM. The CDR3 length is 13 residues. Trimming took 6 bases from V and 6 from J; bases not matched to a gene: 5. CDR3 sequence: CASRADRAQPQHF. The CDR3 DNA follows: TGTGCCAGCAGGGCAGACAGGGCTCAGCCCCAGCATTTT. Full variable domain (rest looked up from reference TRBV28 and TRBJ1-5): DVKVTQSSRYLVKRTGEKVFLECVQDMDHENMFWYRQDPGLGLRLIYFSYDVKMKEKGDIPEGYSVSREKKERFSLILESASTNQTSMYLCASRADRAQPQHFGDGTRLSIL.

J is TRBJ2-5 and V is TRBV5-6; possibly TRBD2 for D (5 bases). In germline, CDR1 is SGHDT, CDR2 YYEEEE. Trimming shortened V by 6 bases and J by 2 bases, and 17 bases separated the two germline ends. The CDR3 loop spans 15 amino acids. The CDR3 sequence is CASTDENGDQETQYF. The CDR3 DNA reads as TGTGCCAGCACCGATGAAAACGGGGATCAAGAGACCCAGTACTTC. The full variable domain, with the rest looked up from reference TRBV5-6 and TRBJ2-5, is DAGVTQSPTHLIKTRGQQVTLRCSPKSGHDTVSWYQQALGQGPQFIFQYYEEEERQRGNFPDRFSGHQFPNYSSELNVNALLLGDSALYLCASTDENGDQETQYFGPGTRLLVL.

V is TRBV29-1 and J is TRBJ2-5; D could derive from TRBD1 or TRBD2 (6 bases each). Germline CDR1 and CDR2: SQVTM and ANQGSEA. The CDR3 consists of 13 residues. Trimming cost V 2 bases and J 2 bases, with 9 bases left between them. In nucleotides, the CDR3 is TGCAGCGTTGAAAGGGGGAGGCAAGAGACCCAGTACTTC. Translated: CSVERGRQETQYF.

The J gene is TRBJ2-2, the V gene TRBV9; D is tentatively TRBD1 or TRBD2 (5 bases each). The germline gives CDR1 SGDLS, CDR2 YYNGEE. V lost 0 bases to trimming and J lost 4 bases, with 13 bases between them. The CDR3 consists of 16 residues. The chain's CDR3 is CASSVAGRAGTGELFF. Here the CDR3 DNA reads TGTGCCAGCAGCGTAGCCGGCAGGGCGGGCACCGGGGAGCTGTTTTTT.

This sequence joins TRBV10-3 and TRBJ1-1; D is uncertain. Trimming removed 5 bases from V and 4 bases from J, with 11 bases in between. Per germline, CDR1 ENHRY and CDR2 SYGVKD. The length of the CDR3 is 13 residues. CDR3 bases: TGTGCCATCAGTCCGGGAGGGTTCACTGAAGCTTTCTTT. This sequence encodes CAISPGGFTEAFF.

The chain links TRBV2 to TRBJ2-7; no definite D call. CDR1 and CDR2 (germline): SNHLY, FYNNEI. The V gene lost 4 bases and the J gene lost 4 bases, with 5 bases spanning the gap. This CDR3 is built from 11 residues. CDR3 coding DNA: TGTGCCAGCAGTGGTGGGTACGAGCAGTACTTC. This sequence encodes CASSGGYEQYF. The full variable domain, rest sourced from reference TRBV2 and TRBJ2-7, is EPEVTQTPSHQVTQMGQEVILRCVPISNHLYFYWYRQILGQKVEFLVSFYNNEISEKSEIFDDQFSVERPDGSNFTLKIRSTKLEDSAMYFCASSGGYEQYFGPGTRLTVT.

This clone was observed a handful of times. This rearrangement joins TRBV19 to TRBJ1-2; 7 bases fit TRBD1. The germline CDR1 and CDR2 sequences are LNHDA and SQIVND (reference sequence). The CDR3 covers 14 residues. V shed 6 bases, J shed 6 bases, and the junction held 10 bases outside the gene matches. DNA of the CDR3: TGTGCCAGTAGGCAACAGGGGAAAGCAGATGGCTACACCTTC. Translating it yields CASRQQGKADGYTF.

The V and J genes are TRBV11-1 and TRBJ2-3; D gene unclear. In germline, CDR1 is SGHAT, CDR2 FQDESV (reference sequence). The V end lost 5 bases, the J end lost 1 base, and 13 bases lay between the germline ends. This CDR3 has 15 residues. The CDR3 here is CASSPRERGTDTQYF. The CDR3, as DNA: TGTGCCAGCAGCCCTAGGGAACGGGGCACAGATACGCAGTATTTT.

The V and J genes are TRBV28 and TRBJ2-1, with TRBD2 identical over 8 bases. The ends lost 5 bases at V and 4 bases at J; junction bases unmatched: 13. In germline, CDR1 is MDHEN, CDR2 SYDVKM. The CDR3 has 17 amino acids. CDR3 bases: TGTGCCAGCAGTGGCGTGAGGCGAGCGGGGGTGTACAATGAGCAGTTCTTC. Amino acids: CASSGVRRAGVYNEQFF.

The rearrangement uses TRBV6-5 and TRBJ1-1; 7 bases fit TRBD1. The germline CDR1 and CDR2 sequences are MNHEY and SVGAGI. The V segment lost 7 bases and the J segment 4 bases; nucleotides outside the gene matches: 9. There are 14 residues in the CDR3. CDR3 in amino acids: CASTLVRGRTEAFF. The CDR3 DNA sequence: TGTGCCAGCACCTTGGTTAGGGGGCGCACTGAAGCTTTCTTT.

The chain is built from TRBV9 and TRBJ1-1, with D tentatively TRBD1 (5 bases). The CDR3 spans 15 residues. Germline-derived CDR1 and CDR2 are SGDLS and YYNGEE. Trimming removed 3 bases at V and 0 bases at J, with 12 bases between. Here the CDR3 reads CASSAGTDVNTEAFF. CDR3 sequence (DNA): TGTGCCAGCAGCGCCGGGACGGATGTGAACACTGAAGCTTTCTTT. The variable domain in full, with the rest retrieved from reference TRBV9 and TRBJ1-1, is DSGVTQTPKHLITATGQRVTLRCSPRSGDLSVYWYQQSLDQGLQFLIQYYNGEERAKGNILERFSAQQFPDLHSELNLSSLELGDSALYFCASSAGTDVNTEAFFGQGTRLTVV.

This clone appeared a single time. V and J are TRBV5-4 and TRBJ2-3, with TRBD2 as a possible D gene (6 bases). From germline, CDR1 is SGHNT and CDR2 YYREEE (reference sequence). This CDR3 is built from 15 residues. The ends were cut back, 4 bases at V and 1 base at J, with 13 bases in the middle. This chain's CDR3 is CASSPGTGGTDTQYF. The CDR3 region has the DNA TGTGCCAGCAGCCCTGGGACGGGAGGCACAGATACGCAGTATTTT.

V usage is TRBV7-3 and J usage is TRBJ1-1; D is unclear. Trimming took off 7 bases at V and 1 base at J, with 10 bases between the two ends. This CDR3 region has 13 residues. Germline loops: CDR1 SGHTA, CDR2 FQGTGA. In nucleotides, the CDR3 is TGTGCCAGCAAACCGACGGCGAACACTGAAGCTTTCTTT. Translated: CASKPTANTEAFF.

This chain uses TRBV7-9 with TRBJ1-5; no definite D call. CDR1 SEHNR and CDR2 FQNEAQ come from the germline V gene (reference sequence). V gave up 4 bases and J gave up 7 bases, with 8 bases separating them. The length of the CDR3 is 12 residues. DNA for the CDR3: TGTGCCAGCAGCTCCGGCGTCCAGCCCCAGCATTTT. Residues: CASSSGVQPQHF. Variable domain in full (rest from reference TRBV7-9 and TRBJ1-5): DTGVSQNPRHKITKRGQNVTFRCDPISEHNRLYWYRQTLGQGPEFLTYFQNEAQLEKSRLLSDRFSAERPKGSFSTLEIQRTEQGDSAMYLCASSSGVQPQHFGDGTRLSIL.

The chain carries TRBV2 and TRBJ2-7, with a weak D call TRBD2 (5 bases). CDR3 length: 13 amino acids. CDR1 and CDR2 (germline): SNHLY, FYNNEI. Trimming pared 0 bases from V and 4 bases from J, leaving 7 bases between. The CDR3 here is CASSEARVYEQYF. The CDR3 DNA sequence: TGTGCCAGCAGTGAAGCGAGGGTTTACGAGCAGTACTTC.

The CDR3 loop is CASTPGGGAEAFF. The CDR3 DNA is TGTGCCAGCACCCCCGGGGGCGGGGCTGAAGCTTTCTTT. The V gene is TRBV6-1, the J gene TRBJ1-1, with a possible D match to TRBD1 (6 bases). CDR1 and CDR2 from the germline V gene are MNHNS and SASEGT. The ends were cut back, 7 bases at V and 6 bases at J, with 15 bases in the middle. The CDR3 sequence is 13 residues long.

The V gene is TRBV11-2, the J gene TRBJ2-5, with TRBD2 matching 11 bases. Germline lookup yields CDR1 SGHAT and CDR2 FQNNGV. There are 14 residues in the CDR3. Unmatched junction bases numbered 4, after V lost 6 bases and J lost 4 bases. The DNA for the CDR3 is TGTGCCAGCAGGCCAGGACTAGCGGGAGAGACCCAGTACTTC. Translating gives CASRPGLAGETQYF.

The chain combines TRBV5-1 with TRBJ1-1; the D is unclear. V lost 0 bases and J 4 bases, leaving 10 bases between the germline ends. Germline V gene data show CDR1 as SGHRS and CDR2 as YFSETQ. The CDR3 is 14 residues long. Here the CDR3 DNA reads TGCGCCAGCAGCTTGGCCGGGGTTGGCACTGAAGCTTTCTTT. Its translation: CASSLAGVGTEAFF.